The 29 T cell receptor beta chains presented below share a single source sample, sequenced in a study of Ad26.COV2.S vaccination and SARS-CoV-2 variants. Clones were read by immunoSEQ multiplex PCR, and TCRdb kept only the in-frame ones, dropping some. The table includes a few hundred thousand clones, roughly 89% detected once. Treatment defined: roughly 18 received Ad26.COV2.S at low or high dose, single or two shots; about 5 received placebo; per-sample allocation not given. Day 63 after the first injection of vaccine or placebo was the sampling time. The sequenced sample was peripheral blood, obtained in a trial of Ad26.COV2.S vaccine versus placebo. These TCRs come from a person aged 18 to 59 who received the Ad26.COV2.S COVID-19 vaccine or a placebo.

V usage is TRBV25-1 and J usage is TRBJ2-5, with 7 bases identical to TRBD1. The germline gives CDR1 MGHDK, CDR2 SYGVNS. V lost 3 bases to trimming and J lost 2 bases; unmatched junction nucleotides: 6. The CDR3 is 15 amino acids. CDR3 sequence (DNA): TGTGCCAGCAGTGAGCGCAGGGGGTTACAAGAGACCCAGTACTTC. The encoded protein is CASSERRGLQETQYF.

The sample holds a few counts of this clone. The CDR3 sequence is CASSLRTGNNSPLHF. The CDR3 region has the DNA TGTGCCAGCAGCCTACGGACAGGGAATAATTCACCCCTCCACTTT. V and J are TRBV4-2 and TRBJ1-6; TRBD1 agrees at 8 bases. CDR3 length equals 15 residues. Trimming removed 4 bases from V and 5 bases from J; junction bases left unmatched: 4. CDR1 and CDR2 (germline): LGHNA, YNFKEQ.

The rearrangement joins TRBV5-4 to TRBJ1-2; TRBD1 matches 9 bases. Looked up from germline, CDR1 is SGHNT and CDR2 is YYREEE (reference sequence). CDR3 length equals 15 residues. The V and J ends lost 2 bases and 2 bases, in that order; junction bases with no gene match: 4. The CDR3 sequence is CASSFLQGANYGYTF. The CDR3, as DNA: TGTGCCAGCAGCTTTCTACAGGGGGCGAACTATGGCTACACCTTC. Supplemented by reference TRBV5-4 and TRBJ1-2, the full variable domain reads ETGVTQSPTHLIKTRGQQVTLRCSSQSGHNTVSWYQQALGQGPQFIFQYYREEENGRGNFPPRFSGLQFPNYSSELNVNALELDDSALYLCASSFLQGANYGYTFGSGTRLTVV.

The V call is TRBV7-9, the J call TRBJ2-5; the D is unclear. Looked up from germline, CDR1 is SEHNR and CDR2 is FQNEAQ (reference sequence). V dropped 4 bases and J dropped 5 bases, with 14 bases sitting between them. The CDR3 length is 14 residues. CDR3 in DNA: TGTGCCAGCAGCTCCTATCTTGAAGGGGAGACCCAGTACTTC. Protein sequence: CASSSYLEGETQYF.

The CDR3 DNA sequence: TGTGCCAGCAGTAGGACTCGTCCCGAGCAGTTCTTC. This codes for CASSRTRPEQFF. The chain carries TRBV12-3 or TRBV12-4 and TRBJ2-1; D perhaps matches TRBD2 (5 bases). The V end was cut by 5 bases, the J end by 10 bases, with 12 bases between. This CDR3 contains 12 residues.

The chain combines TRBV11-1 with TRBJ2-3, with unresolved D. Germline-derived CDR1 and CDR2 are SGHAT and FQDESV (reference sequence). Trimming took off 5 bases at V and 8 bases at J, with 8 bases between the two ends. The CDR3 runs 11 residues. Here the CDR3 reads CASSPGATQYF. DNA for the CDR3: TGTGCCAGCAGCCCAGGAGCTACGCAGTATTTT.

The chain joins TRBV7-8 to TRBJ2-1; no firm D call. This CDR3 region has 16 residues. Trimming took off 0 bases at V and 2 bases at J, with 11 bases between the two ends. Germline CDR1 SGHVS, CDR2 FQNEAQ. The CDR3 region is CASSLAGSQPYNEQFF. The CDR3 DNA sequence: TGTGCCAGCAGCTTAGCGGGTAGCCAACCCTACAATGAGCAGTTCTTC. The full variable domain, in which reference TRBV7-8 and TRBJ2-1 provide the parts outside the CDR3, is GAGVSQSPRYKVAKRGQDVALRCDPISGHVSLFWYQQALGQGPEFLTYFQNEAQLDKSGLPSDRFFAERPEGSVSTLKIQRTQQEDSAVYLCASSLAGSQPYNEQFFGPGTRLTVL.

The J gene is TRBJ1-3, the V gene TRBV3-1 (or the pseudogene TRBV3-2); D may be TRBD1 (5 bases). Germline CDR1 and CDR2: LGHDT and YNNKEL (reference sequence). The CDR3 sequence is 17 residues long. Trimming took off 0 bases at V and 0 bases at J, with 12 bases between the two ends. The CDR3 sequence: CASSQERDFISGNTIYF. The CDR3 bases are TGTGCCAGCAGCCAAGAACGGGACTTTATCTCTGGAAACACCATATATTTT.

This chain joins TRBV6-1 and TRBJ1-6, with D possibly matching TRBD1 (6 bases). V shed 2 bases and J shed 9 bases, with 11 bases lying between them. Germline lookup yields CDR1 MNHNS and CDR2 SASEGT. This CDR3 is 14 amino acids long. The CDR3 region has the DNA TGTGCCAGCAGTGAAAGTGGGGGCGCTTCACCCCTCCACTTT. This sequence encodes CASSESGGASPLHF.

This chain uses TRBV7-9 with TRBJ1-2; D unresolved. The CDR3 consists of 17 residues. Germline loops: CDR1 SEHNR, CDR2 FQNEAQ (reference sequence). Trimming stripped 3 bases from V and 0 bases from J, with 17 bases between. This CDR3 reads CASSFGPTAGTNYGYTF. CDR3 coding DNA: TGTGCCAGCAGCTTTGGTCCCACGGCAGGAACTAACTATGGCTACACCTTC. Drawing the rest from reference TRBV7-9 and TRBJ1-2, the complete variable domain is DTGVSQNPRHKITKRGQNVTFRCDPISEHNRLYWYRQTLGQGPEFLTYFQNEAQLEKSRLLSDRFSAERPKGSFSTLEIQRTEQGDSAMYLCASSFGPTAGTNYGYTFGSGTRLTVV.

The rearrangement uses TRBV18 and TRBJ2-7, with a possible D match to TRBD1 (5 bases). Germline CDR1 reads KGHSH; CDR2 reads LQKENI. Trimming shortened V by 1 base and J by 0 bases, and 13 bases separated the two germline ends. CDR3 size: 16 residues. CDR3: CASSPLAGPSSYEQYF. The CDR3 DNA is TGTGCCAGCTCACCACTTGCAGGGCCGAGCTCCTACGAGCAGTACTTC.

This chain links TRBV19 with TRBJ2-3, with 10 bases lining up with TRBD1. The CDR3 loop spans 16 amino acids. Germline trimming cut 5 bases from V and 0 bases from J; bases unmatched to any gene: 5. The V gene's germline CDR1 is LNHDA and CDR2 SQIVND (reference sequence). CDR3 DNA: TGTGCCAGTAGTCCGACAGGGGGCTCAAGCACAGATACGCAGTATTTT. Translated, it gives CASSPTGGSSTDTQYF.

The gene calls are TRBV18 and TRBJ1-3, with 7 positions matching TRBD1. Germline V CDR1 and CDR2: KGHSH, LQKENI. V shed 3 bases, J shed 7 bases, and the junction held 9 bases outside the gene matches. The CDR3 loop spans 15 amino acids. The CDR3 sequence: CASSPSQTGLNTIYF. Here the CDR3 DNA reads TGTGCCAGCTCACCGTCTCAGACAGGGTTGAACACCATATATTTT.

The rearrangement links TRBV4-1 to TRBJ1-5, with TRBD1 identical over 7 bases. V lost 6 bases to trimming and J lost 2 bases; unmatched junction nucleotides: 7. CDR3 length equals 15 residues. The germline CDR1 and CDR2 sequences are MGHRA and YSYEKL. The CDR3 coding sequence is TGCGCCAGCAGTAAGGGGGCATCGGGCAATCAGCCCCAGCATTTT. Amino acids: CASSKGASGNQPQHF.

The chain employs TRBV5-6 and TRBJ1-6; a weak D match, TRBD1 (5 bases). Trimming left V 4 bases short and J 0 bases short, with 17 bases between. Germline values: CDR1 SGHDT, CDR2 YYEEEE. This CDR3 contains 18 residues. The CDR3 protein is CASSRYNSDSSYNSPLHF. DNA for the CDR3: TGTGCCAGCAGCAGATACAACTCCGACAGCTCCTATAATTCACCCCTCCACTTT.

The chain employs TRBV7-2 and TRBJ1-3; D might be TRBD1 (6 bases). V was cut by 3 bases and J by 4 bases, with 10 bases left in between. This CDR3 comprises 14 residues. Germline V gene sequence: CDR1 SGHTA, CDR2 FQGNSA. The CDR3 DNA reads TGTGCCAGCAGCTTGGGGGGCCTGGGAAACACCATATATTTT. Translated: CASSLGGLGNTIYF.

The rearrangement links TRBV14 to TRBJ2-1; 12 bases align to TRBD2. The ends lost 3 bases at V and 6 bases at J; junction bases unmatched: 6. This CDR3 is 16 amino acids long. CDR1 is SGHDN and CDR2 is FVKESK in the germline V gene. The CDR3 DNA is TGTGCCAGCAGCCATATTCTAGCGGGAGGGGCCAATGAGCAGTTCTTC. Amino acid sequence: CASSHILAGGANEQFF.

The chain recombines TRBV3-1 (or the pseudogene TRBV3-2) with TRBJ1-5; tentatively, D is TRBD1 (6 bases). This CDR3 comprises 15 residues. Trimming removed 0 bases from V and 3 bases from J, with 9 bases in between. Germline CDR1 is LGHDT and CDR2 is YNNKEL (reference sequence). Here the CDR3 reads CASSQDTGPNQPQHF. In DNA, the CDR3 is TGTGCCAGCAGCCAAGATACAGGGCCCAATCAGCCCCAGCATTTT.

The rearrangement joins TRBV2 to TRBJ1-6, with a tentative D call TRBD1 (5 bases). The V end was cut by 5 bases, the J end by 5 bases, with 13 bases between. The germline CDR1 and CDR2 sequences are SNHLY and FYNNEI. The CDR3 is 15 residues long. For the CDR3, the DNA is TGTGCCAGCAGTCAAGAGGGGAATAATAATTCACCCCTCCACTTT. Encoded protein: CASSQEGNNNSPLHF.

V usage is TRBV7-2 and J usage is TRBJ1-6, with TRBD1 as a possible D gene (5 bases). The CDR3 is 17 residues long. Trimming left V 4 bases short and J 0 bases short, with 13 bases between. Per germline, CDR1 SGHTA and CDR2 FQGNSA. CDR3 loop: CASSSGQSGSYNSPLHF. The CDR3 region has the DNA TGTGCCAGCAGCTCGGGGCAGTCTGGCTCCTATAATTCACCCCTCCACTTT.

The table lists this clone with a few counts. The chain links TRBV19 to TRBJ2-7; D uncertain. This CDR3 region has 12 residues. V was shortened by 7 bases and J by 0 bases, with 7 bases between the two germline ends. Germline values: CDR1 LNHDA, CDR2 SQIVND (reference sequence). This CDR3 is CASMGYSYEQYF. The CDR3 DNA reads as TGTGCCAGTATGGGCTACTCCTACGAGCAGTACTTC.

The V and J genes are TRBV9 and TRBJ1-2, with D unclear. This CDR3 has 14 amino acids. Germline-derived CDR1 and CDR2 are SGDLS and YYNGEE. V was shortened by 2 bases and J by 1 base, with 9 bases between the two germline ends. The CDR3 nucleotides are TGTGCCAGCAGCGTCCTCGGGGTTAACTATGGCTACACCTTC. Protein product: CASSVLGVNYGYTF.

The V call is TRBV6-1, the J call TRBJ1-5; unclear D gene. The germline CDR1 and CDR2 sequences are MNHNS and SASEGT. V shed 2 bases and J shed 6 bases, with 8 bases lying between them. The CDR3 contains 13 residues. The CDR3 region has the DNA TGTGCCAGCAGTGAACAGCCTGGTCAGCCCCAGCATTTT. This encodes CASSEQPGQPQHF.

The chain combines TRBV9 with TRBJ1-5; no reliable D call. The V and J ends lost 0 bases and 3 bases respectively, with 10 bases between them. Germline CDR1 and CDR2: SGDLS and YYNGEE. The CDR3 has 15 amino acids. The CDR3 DNA is TGTGCCAGCAGCGTAGCTGGAGGGCCCAATCAGCCCCAGCATTTT. Residues: CASSVAGGPNQPQHF.

The rearrangement links TRBV5-8 to TRBJ2-5, with TRBD2 identical over 9 bases. Germline CDR1 reads SGHTS; CDR2 reads YDEGEE. This CDR3 comprises 18 residues. V shed 1 base, J shed 7 bases, and the junction held 17 bases outside the gene matches. The CDR3 protein is CASSLSGSGLASLGTQYF. The CDR3, as DNA: TGTGCCAGCAGCTTGAGTGGGTCTGGACTAGCGTCCCTCGGGACCCAGTACTTC. Full variable domain (missing parts from reference TRBV5-8 and TRBJ2-5): EAGVTQSPTHLIKTRGQQATLRCSPISGHTSVYWYQQALGLGLQFLLWYDEGEERNRGNFPPRFSGRQFPNYSSELNVNALELEDSALYLCASSLSGSGLASLGTQYFGPGTRLLVL.

V gene TRBV7-3 combines with J gene TRBJ2-5; D might be TRBD1 or TRBD2, each matching 5 bases. There are 15 residues in the CDR3. In germline, CDR1 is SGHTA, CDR2 FQGTGA. V gave up 4 bases and J gave up 2 bases, with 14 bases separating them. This CDR3 is CASSSSGTLQETQYF. Here the CDR3 DNA reads TGTGCCAGCAGCTCGTCCGGGACCTTACAAGAGACCCAGTACTTC.

This sequence joins TRBV3-1 (or the pseudogene TRBV3-2) and TRBJ1-1, with a tentative D call TRBD1 (6 bases). V was clipped by 3 bases and J by 5 bases, with 22 bases between them. Germline lookup yields CDR1 LGHDT and CDR2 YNNKEL (reference sequence). The CDR3 is made up of 17 amino acids. CDR3 sequence: CASSQGYRAAGTTEAFF. Written as DNA, the CDR3 is TGTGCCAGCAGCCAGGGTTACAGGGCGGCGGGGACGACTGAAGCTTTCTTT.

This clone has just a few counts. This chain joins TRBV6-2 or TRBV6-3 and TRBJ1-1; D might be TRBD1 (6 bases). V lost 1 base and J lost 1, with 22 bases in between. Germline CDR1 and CDR2: MNHEY and SVGEGT. The CDR3 runs 19 residues. CDR3 nucleotides: TGTGCCAGCAGTTACTTACGGACAGCGGGGAAGGGCAAGAACACTGAAGCTTTCTTT. Translating gives CASSYLRTAGKGKNTEAFF.

The chain uses TRBV19 and TRBJ2-5; D possibly uses TRBD1 or TRBD2 (6 bases each). Germline loops: CDR1 LNHDA, CDR2 SQIVND (reference sequence). V dropped 3 bases and J dropped 4 bases, with 12 bases sitting between them. The CDR3 is 14 amino acids. CDR3 bases: TGTGCCAGTAGTATTTCGGGGGACACAGAGACCCAGTACTTC. Translated: CASSISGDTETQYF.